Listed here is a single TCR beta chain. Its antigen is currently unknown. CDR1 is KGHSH and CDR2 is LQKENI in the germline V gene. V lost 0 bases to trimming and J lost 6 bases, with 14 bases between them. The CDR3 length is 16 residues. The PCR was carried out with 60 Vbeta primers and 13 Jbeta primers. Repertoires were generated with immunoSEQ multiplex PCR, while TCRdb's copy carries only in-frame clones and drops some. The repertoire holds some 200,000 clones, with approximately 70% as singletons. These data belong to a study of cytomegalovirus exposure and HLA in healthy donors. Study results and limitations: One later analysis reportedly identified an Asian-associated ancestry cluster that showed fewer N-insertions than the approximately 700-donor mean. The analysis excluded some indistinguishable V segments, including TRBV6-2 and TRBV6-3.

Source material: PBMCs. The chain carries TRBV18 and TRBJ2-2; tentative D call: TRBD2 (5 bases). This clonotype originated in a man aged 40-49 years in good health and CMV-seropositive. The CDR3 loop is CASSPPNGAGAGELFF. In DNA form, the CDR3 reads TGTGCCAGCTCACCACCGAACGGCGCGGGCGCCGGGGAGCTGTTTTTT.